This T cell receptor (beta chain) was observed in a study of early T cells in non-severe SARS-CoV-2 infection. Overall study context: RNA in bulk from unsorted whole blood was sequenced, and chains were unpaired.

Trimming took off 6 bases at V and 2 bases at J, with 13 bases between the two ends. Germline CDR1 and CDR2: SQVTM and ANQGSEA. The CDR3 consists of 13 residues. Tagging with unique molecular identifiers was applied to individual cDNA molecules. Via MiXCR, TCRdb re-called the 5' RACE reads, giving one row per CDR3 protein. The sample has approximately 26,000 distinct CDR3 sequences; about 4.6% are singletons. Many counts were recorded for this clonotype. Antigen unknown. The study, taken as a whole, reports: Missing private and CD4 specificities, VDJdb matching favored anti-spike CD8 responses.

The chain recombines TRBV29-1 with TRBJ1-1, with D possibly TRBD1 on 5 matching bases. This clonotype was obtained from an adult who was a healthcare worker with PCR-confirmed SARS-CoV-2 infection or an uninfected control (not recorded which). The specimen sequenced was whole blood. The CDR3 spells CSVYDTGNTEAFF. In nucleotides, the CDR3 is TGCAGCGTCTACGACACAGGCAACACTGAAGCTTTCTTT.